The source of this T cell receptor beta chain is a study of T cells in Graves' hyperthyroidism and ophthalmopathy. Findings and limits, study-wide: A 13 V-J model separated ophthalmopathy from stable hyperthyroidism. Before onset, ophthalmopathy was predicted by the model a median about 6.2 months earlier.

Diagnoses used clinical symptoms, serum thyroxine and TRAb, thyroid ultrasound and orbital computed tomography. In germline, CDR1 is MNHNY, CDR2 SVGAGI (reference sequence). The CDR3 is 17 residues long. Trimming left V 5 bases short and J 3 bases short, with 19 bases between. In regard to this clonotype: What it recognizes is unknown. A much more abundant neighbour one base away suggests this may be a read error.

The TCR beta CDR3 regions underwent amplification using RNA transcripts as the source. With the HTBI primer set, the TCR CDR3 went through a first round of RT-PCR. TCRdb processed the multiplex PCR reads anew with MiXCR; each CDR3 protein has one entry. This sample has tens of thousands of distinct CDR3 sequences; about 54% occur once, and the top ten carry about 34%. The origin of this receptor is a man between 18 and 29 years old with Graves' hyperthyroidism. This chain links TRBV6-6 with TRBJ1-4; the D is unclear. Specimen: peripheral blood or thyroid tissue (not recorded which). CDR3 in amino acids: CASSEGRSAWANEKLFF. The CDR3 coding sequence is TGTGCCAGCAGTGAAGGCCGCTCAGCATGGGCTAATGAAAAACTGTTTTTT.